This TCR beta chain is drawn from a study of blood T cell repertoires in COVID-19. Clones were read by immunoSEQ multiplex PCR, and TCRdb kept only the in-frame ones, dropping some. In the table there are 120,000 or so clones, about 83% of which are singletons. J lost 3 bases, V lost 6 bases, and 7 bases had no gene match. Germline assignment: CDR1 SGHRS and CDR2 YFSETQ. This CDR3 comprises 16 residues. Sequenced material: peripheral blood. V gene TRBV5-1 combines with J gene TRBJ1-4, with 11 bases that match TRBD1. This TCR was recovered from a man between 60 and 75 years old with acute or convalescent COVID-19. CDR3 DNA: TGCGCCAGCACCGTCGGACAGGGGGCTTCTAATGAAAAACTGTTTTTT. Protein: CASTVGQGASNEKLFF. Drawing the rest from reference TRBV5-1 and TRBJ1-4, the complete variable domain is KAGVTQTPRYLIKTRGQQVTLSCSPISGHRSVSWYQQTPGQGLQFLFEYFSETQRNKGNFPGRFSGRQFSNSRSEMNVSTLELGDSALYLCASTVGQGASNEKLFFGSGTQLSVL.